These T cell receptor beta chains were read from a single sample in a study of cytomegalovirus exposure and HLA in healthy donors. Generated by immunoSEQ multiplex PCR, the TCRdb table keeps only in-frame clones and is missing some. The sample holds 150,000 to 200,000 clones, roughly four fifths seen once. The source material was PBMCs. The receptors here all came from a man in his fifties or sixties in good health and CMV-seropositive. Each CDR3 is given with its conserved first and last residue. The D gene is left open where the match is weak. Only part of the rows carry a size: once, few, many, or a class if the clone is expanded.

D gene: TRBD2; J gene: TRBJ2-5; V gene: TRBV4-2; clone size: .; CDR3 DNA: TGTGCCAGCAGCCAAGGCCGGGCGGGGGAGGGGACCCAGTACTTC; CDR3 protein: CASSQGRAGEGTQYF
D gene: .; J gene: TRBJ2-7; V gene: TRBV5-1; clone size: .; CDR3 DNA: TGCGCCAGCAGCTTAAAGGCGGATAGCTCCTACGAGCAGTACTTC; CDR3 protein: CASSLKADSSYEQYF
D gene: TRBD2; J gene: TRBJ2-7; V gene: TRBV28; clone size: .; CDR3 DNA: TGTGCCAGCAGGACTAGCGGGGGGAGGGGGTACGAGCAGTACTTC; CDR3 protein: CASRTSGGRGYEQYF
D gene: TRBD2; J gene: TRBJ2-3; V gene: TRBV9; clone size: .; CDR3 DNA: TGTGCCGGCAGCGTAGTAGCTAGCGGGGGCACAGATACGCAGTATTTT; CDR3 protein: CAGSVVASGGTDTQYF
D gene: .; J gene: TRBJ2-5; V gene: TRBV7-6; clone size: .; CDR3 DNA: TGTGCCAGCGCAGCAGGATACCAAGAGACCCAGTACTTC; CDR3 protein: CASAAGYQETQYF
D gene: TRBD1; J gene: TRBJ1-5; V gene: TRBV19; clone size: .; CDR3 DNA: TGTGCCAGTAGTAGTTACAGGGGGAGCGATAGCAATCAGCCCCAGCATTTT; CDR3 protein: CASSSYRGSDSNQPQHF
D gene: TRBD1; J gene: TRBJ1-1; V gene: TRBV15; clone size: .; CDR3 DNA: TGTGCCACCAGCAGAGATAATCGCAGGGGGAGTGAAGCTTTCTTT; CDR3 protein: CATSRDNRRGSEAFF
D gene: TRBD1; J gene: TRBJ1-5; V gene: TRBV28; clone size: .; CDR3 DNA: TGTGCCAGCAGTATCCTCGGGACAGGGGGACATCAGCCCCAGCATTTT; CDR3 protein: CASSILGTGGHQPQHF
D gene: TRBD1; J gene: TRBJ2-1; V gene: TRBV5-1; clone size: .; CDR3 DNA: TGCGCCAGCAGCCCCGTGCCCCCGGGACAGGAGCAGTTCTTC; CDR3 protein: CASSPVPPGQEQFF
D gene: TRBD2; J gene: TRBJ2-1; V gene: TRBV4-2; clone size: .; CDR3 DNA: TGTGCCAGCAGCCCAACCGGGACTAGCGTTTGGAGTGAGCAGTTCTTC; CDR3 protein: CASSPTGTSVWSEQFF
D gene: TRBD1; J gene: TRBJ1-5; V gene: TRBV28; clone size: .; CDR3 DNA: TGTGCCAGCAGTTTACTTACCCCACGGCAGGGGGTAAATCAGCCCCAGCATTTT; CDR3 protein: CASSLLTPRQGVNQPQHF
D gene: TRBD2; J gene: TRBJ2-4; V gene: TRBV5-4; clone size: .; CDR3 DNA: TGTGCCAGCAGCTTCGGGGGGTTAGCCAAAAACATTCAGTACTTC; CDR3 protein: CASSFGGLAKNIQYF
D gene: TRBD1; J gene: TRBJ2-1; V gene: TRBV18; clone size: .; CDR3 DNA: TGTGCCAGCTCAGCTGGGACAGGTTTTAATGAGCAGTTCTTC; CDR3 protein: CASSAGTGFNEQFF
D gene: TRBD1; J gene: TRBJ1-1; V gene: TRBV19; clone size: .; CDR3 DNA: TGTGCCAGTAGCGACAGGGGGCGCGTCTCTGAAGCTTTCTTT; CDR3 protein: CASSDRGRVSEAFF
D gene: TRBD1; J gene: TRBJ2-1; V gene: TRBV29-1; clone size: .; CDR3 DNA: TGCAGCGCCGCCGACAGGGCTGCATACAATGAGCAGTTCTTC; CDR3 protein: CSAADRAAYNEQFF
D gene: TRBD2; J gene: TRBJ2-7; V gene: TRBV15; clone size: .; CDR3 DNA: TGTGCCACCAGCAGAGGAGAGGCGGGAGGGAGCTCCTACGAGCAGTACTTC; CDR3 protein: CATSRGEAGGSSYEQYF
D gene: TRBD1; J gene: TRBJ1-2; V gene: TRBV7-2; clone size: .; CDR3 DNA: TGTGCCAGCAGCTTAGGCGGACAGGGGAACTATGGCTACACCTTC; CDR3 protein: CASSLGGQGNYGYTF
D gene: TRBD2; J gene: TRBJ2-2; V gene: TRBV9; clone size: .; CDR3 DNA: TGTGCCAGCAGCGTAGGGCCGGGACTAAACACCGGGGAGCTGTTTTTT; CDR3 protein: CASSVGPGLNTGELFF
D gene: TRBD2; J gene: TRBJ2-7; V gene: TRBV2; clone size: .; CDR3 DNA: TGTGCCAGCAAAAACCGGGGGTGGGGGGGAGGGTACGAGCAGTACTTC; CDR3 protein: CASKNRGWGGGYEQYF
D gene: TRBD2; J gene: TRBJ2-5; V gene: TRBV5-4; clone size: .; CDR3 DNA: TGTGCCAGCAGCTTGGCCCTAGCGGGGGAAGAGACCCAGTACTTC; CDR3 protein: CASSLALAGEETQYF
D gene: TRBD2; J gene: TRBJ2-7; V gene: TRBV18; clone size: .; CDR3 DNA: TGTGCCAGCTCACCTAGCGGGGGGGCCCACGAGCAGTACTTC; CDR3 protein: CASSPSGGAHEQYF
D gene: TRBD2; J gene: TRBJ2-5; V gene: TRBV5-4; clone size: .; CDR3 DNA: TGTGCCAGCAGCTTGGAGGGGACTAGGGCGGAGACCCAGTACTTC; CDR3 protein: CASSLEGTRAETQYF
D gene: TRBD1; J gene: TRBJ2-7; V gene: TRBV18; clone size: .; CDR3 DNA: TGTGCCAGCTCACCAACACAGGGGTACGAGCAGTACTTC; CDR3 protein: CASSPTQGYEQYF
D gene: .; J gene: TRBJ2-2; V gene: TRBV9; clone size: .; CDR3 DNA: TGTGCCAGCAGCGGAGGGACTGGCCAGGTTGTCGCCGGGGAGCTGTTTTTT; CDR3 protein: CASSGGTGQVVAGELFF
D gene: .; J gene: TRBJ2-2; V gene: TRBV5-1; clone size: .; CDR3 DNA: TGCGCCAGCAGCTTGGGGGCTAGCTGGGGAACCGGGGAGCTGTTTTTT; CDR3 protein: CASSLGASWGTGELFF
D gene: .; J gene: TRBJ2-2; V gene: TRBV19; clone size: .; CDR3 DNA: TGTGCCAGTATCGAGGGCTTGAACACCGGGGAGCTGTTTTTT; CDR3 protein: CASIEGLNTGELFF
D gene: TRBD1; J gene: TRBJ2-7; V gene: TRBV19; clone size: .; CDR3 DNA: TGTGCCAGTAGTCCCGGGACAGGTACCTTCTACGAGCAGTACTTC; CDR3 protein: CASSPGTGTFYEQYF
D gene: .; J gene: TRBJ1-5; V gene: TRBV2; clone size: .; CDR3 DNA: TGTGCCAGCACCGAAGGTGGGGCAGGCAATCAGCCCCAGCATTTT; CDR3 protein: CASTEGGAGNQPQHF
D gene: TRBD1; J gene: TRBJ1-2; V gene: TRBV6-5; clone size: .; CDR3 DNA: TGTGCCAGCAGTTACCAGGGACAGGGATCCTATGGCTACACCTTC; CDR3 protein: CASSYQGQGSYGYTF
D gene: TRBD1; J gene: TRBJ1-5; V gene: TRBV19; clone size: .; CDR3 DNA: TGTGCCAGTAGACCCGACAGGGGGAGCAATCAGCCCCAGCATTTT; CDR3 protein: CASRPDRGSNQPQHF
D gene: TRBD1; J gene: TRBJ1-1; V gene: TRBV30; clone size: .; CDR3 DNA: TGTGCCTGGAGTTTAGCAGGGGGCATAGCTTTCTTT; CDR3 protein: CAWSLAGGIAFF
D gene: TRBD1; J gene: TRBJ1-2; V gene: TRBV9; clone size: .; CDR3 DNA: TGTGCCAGCAGCGTAGATTTAGACAGGGGGGATGGCTACACCTTC; CDR3 protein: CASSVDLDRGDGYTF
D gene: .; J gene: TRBJ1-2; V gene: TRBV9; clone size: .; CDR3 DNA: TGTGCCAGCAGCGTAGACCGGGGGGCGGGTGGCTACACCTTC; CDR3 protein: CASSVDRGAGGYTF
D gene: TRBD1; J gene: TRBJ2-1; V gene: TRBV7-8; clone size: .; CDR3 DNA: TGTGCCAGCAGCTTACGTCAGGGACAGAACTACAATGAGCAGTTCTTC; CDR3 protein: CASSLRQGQNYNEQFF
D gene: .; J gene: TRBJ2-7; V gene: TRBV6-1; clone size: .; CDR3 DNA: TGTGCCATAACTAGCAGAGGATTCTACGAGCAGTACTTC; CDR3 protein: CAITSRGFYEQYF
D gene: TRBD1; J gene: TRBJ2-4; V gene: TRBV18; clone size: once; CDR3 DNA: TGTGCCAGCTCACCCATACAGGGGTCGGCCAAAAACATTCAGTACTTC; CDR3 protein: CASSPIQGSAKNIQYF
D gene: TRBD2; J gene: TRBJ2-1; V gene: TRBV5-4; clone size: .; CDR3 DNA: TGTGCCAGCAGCTTGGCCGGCGGGAGGGGCTACAATGAGCAGTTCTTC; CDR3 protein: CASSLAGGRGYNEQFF
D gene: TRBD2; J gene: TRBJ2-1; V gene: TRBV5-6; clone size: .; CDR3 DNA: TGTGCCAGCAGCCCCCCGGGCGGGGGGGCCAATGAGCAGTTCTTC; CDR3 protein: CASSPPGGGANEQFF